Following are 30 T cell receptor beta chains from one sample sequenced in a study of blood T cell repertoires in COVID-19. TCRdb's copy holds only in-frame clones and misses some; the assay was immunoSEQ multiplex PCR. The table has about 200,000 clones, about 88% seen once. Specimen: peripheral blood. The receptors come from a woman aged 45-60 years with COVID-19, enrolled during active disease.

The chain combines TRBV12-3 or TRBV12-4 with TRBJ2-7, with D hard to call. The length of the CDR3 is 13 residues. Between the trimmed V and J ends, which lost 2 bases and 3 bases, there was a span of 8 bases. Here the CDR3 reads CASSLYTYYEQYF. Here the CDR3 DNA reads TGTGCCAGCAGTTTATACACATACTACGAGCAGTACTTC.

This chain links TRBV10-3 with TRBJ2-2; perhaps TRBD2 as D (6 bases). The ends were cut back, 11 bases at V and 3 bases at J, with 10 bases in the middle. Germline V gene lookup returns CDR1 ENHRY and CDR2 SYGVKD. The CDR3 has 12 amino acids. CDR3 bases: TGTGCCTCATCGGGGGACACCGGGGAGCTGTTTTTT. Translated: CASSGDTGELFF.

V usage is TRBV11-2 and J usage is TRBJ2-7; D ambiguous. The V end lost 1 base, the J end lost 2 bases, and 6 bases lay between the germline ends. This CDR3 contains 13 residues. In germline, CDR1 is SGHAT, CDR2 FQNNGV. DNA for the CDR3: TGTGCCAGCAGCTTAGCCCCCGCCTACGAGCAGTACGTC. Translated, it gives CASSLAPAYEQYV.

V is TRBV2 and J is TRBJ1-1, with unresolved D. Between the trimmed V and J ends, which lost 3 bases and 2 bases, there was a span of 13 bases. This CDR3 comprises 15 residues. Germline V gene lookup returns CDR1 SNHLY and CDR2 FYNNEI. CDR3 in amino acids: CASSDLERINTEAFF. DNA of the CDR3: TGTGCCAGCAGTGACCTGGAGAGAATAAACACTGAAGCTTTCTTT.

This chain uses TRBV5-1 with TRBJ2-3, with 10 bases fitting TRBD2. Germline V lookup: CDR1 SGHRS, CDR2 YFSETQ. The length of the CDR3 is 16 residues. Germline trimming cut 1 base from V and 1 base from J; bases unmatched to any gene: 3. CDR3 nucleotides: TGCGCCAGCAGCTTGAGAACTAGCGGGGGCACAGATACGCAGTATTTT. The encoded protein is CASSLRTSGGTDTQYF.

The rearrangement uses TRBV30 and TRBJ1-2, with D perhaps TRBD1 (5 bases). This CDR3 has 12 residues. The V gene lost 0 bases and the J gene lost 4 bases, with 6 bases spanning the gap. Per the germline V gene, CDR1 is GTSNPN and CDR2 is SVGIG (reference sequence). In DNA, the CDR3 is TGTGCCTGGAGTGTAAGGGGCTATGGCTACACCTTC. The encoded protein is CAWSVRGYGYTF.

The chain carries TRBV27 and TRBJ2-3; D may be TRBD1 (6 bases). V was pared by 8 bases and J by 2 bases, with 20 bases between. The germline V gene has CDR1 MNHEY and CDR2 SMNVEV (reference sequence). The CDR3 totals 16 residues. In DNA, the CDR3 is TGTGCCAGCTCCCAGTCTGCAGGGGCCCTCACAGATACGCAGTATTTT. Translated, it gives CASSQSAGALTDTQYF.

The chain joins TRBV7-9 to TRBJ2-5; no reliable D call. The CDR3 runs 12 residues. CDR1 SEHNR and CDR2 FQNEAQ come from the germline V gene (reference sequence). Trimming cost V 5 bases and J 5 bases, with 9 bases left between them. Here the CDR3 DNA reads TGTGCCAGCAGCCCTACCCTGGAGACCCAGTACTTC. Its translation is CASSPTLETQYF.

This chain joins TRBV6-2 or TRBV6-3 and TRBJ2-7; a weak D match, TRBD1 (5 bases). This CDR3 region has 15 residues. The ends were cut back, 2 bases at V and 4 bases at J, with 15 bases in the middle. CDR1 is MNHEY and CDR2 is SVGEGT in the germline V gene. This CDR3 is CASSYRAGMVYEQYF. The CDR3 DNA is TGTGCCAGCAGTTACAGGGCAGGGATGGTGTACGAGCAGTACTTC.

The chain has TRBV3-1 (or the pseudogene TRBV3-2) and TRBJ2-3, with 8 nucleotides matching TRBD2. CDR3 length: 14 amino acids. The germline gives CDR1 LGHDT, CDR2 YNNKEL (reference sequence). J was trimmed by 4 bases and V by 5 bases; bases with no gene match: 5. Here the CDR3 DNA reads TGTGCCAGCAGCTCCACTAGCGGACCAGATACGCAGTATTTT. This sequence encodes CASSSTSGPDTQYF.

The chain has TRBV19 and TRBJ1-1; D gene unclear. V shed 6 bases and J shed 5 bases, with 10 bases lying between them. This CDR3 is built from 12 residues. Germline V CDR1 and CDR2: LNHDA, SQIVND (reference sequence). The CDR3, as DNA: TGTGCCAGTAGGGAGGGAATGACTGAAGCTTTCTTT. Translated, it gives CASREGMTEAFF. The full variable domain, in which reference TRBV19 and TRBJ1-1 provide the parts outside the CDR3, is DGGITQSPKYLFRKEGQNVTLSCEQNLNHDAMYWYRQDPGQGLRLIYYSQIVNDFQKGDIAEGYSVSREKKESFPLTVTSAQKNPTAFYLCASREGMTEAFFGQGTRLTVV.

J is TRBJ2-6 and V is TRBV19, with D possibly TRBD1 on 5 matching bases. CDR1 and CDR2 from the germline V gene are LNHDA and SQIVND (reference sequence). Trimming pared 0 bases from V and 2 bases from J, leaving 5 bases between. The CDR3 is made up of 15 amino acids. CDR3 in amino acids: CASSIEGPGANVLTF. CDR3 bases: TGTGCCAGTAGTATAGAGGGGCCTGGGGCCAACGTCCTGACTTTC.

This clone occurred a few times. V gene TRBV12-3 or TRBV12-4 combines with J gene TRBJ2-7; D possibly corresponds to TRBD1 (5 bases). Trimming shortened V by 2 bases and J by 4 bases, and 9 bases separated the two germline ends. The CDR3 is 13 residues long. The CDR3 bases are TGTGCCAGCAGTTTATCAAGACAGTACGAGCAGTACTTC. Translated, it gives CASSLSRQYEQYF.

The chain is built from TRBV27 and TRBJ1-3; tentatively, D is TRBD1 (5 bases). The germline V and J ends were trimmed by 5 bases and 4 bases, with 15 bases remaining between them. This CDR3 has 15 residues. Germline values: CDR1 MNHEY, CDR2 SMNVEV (reference sequence). The DNA of the CDR3 is TGTGCCAGCAGTGCTGGGGGGTTTCTCGGAAACACCATATATTTT. Residues: CASSAGGFLGNTIYF.

This chain links TRBV28 with TRBJ1-2; 11 nucleotides line up with TRBD1. The V and J ends lost 5 bases and 4 bases, in that order; junction bases with no gene match: 6. Per the germline V gene, CDR1 is MDHEN and CDR2 is SYDVKM. The CDR3 runs 15 residues. The CDR3 loop is CASSPPGTGGYGYTF. In nucleotides, the CDR3 is TGTGCCAGCAGTCCCCCGGGGACAGGGGGCTATGGCTACACCTTC.

The rearrangement joins TRBV13 to TRBJ1-1, with D perhaps matching TRBD1 (6 bases). The CDR3 length is 13 residues. The germline V gene encodes CDR1 PRHDT and CDR2 FYEKMQ (reference sequence). V lost 2 bases and J lost 7, with 11 bases in between. CDR3 residues: CASSLTGILEAFF. The DNA for the CDR3 is TGTGCCAGCAGCTTAACAGGGATCCTTGAAGCTTTCTTT.

The chain links TRBV10-3 to TRBJ1-3, with 10 bases identical to TRBD1. Per the germline V gene, CDR1 is ENHRY and CDR2 is SYGVKD. The CDR3 extends over 21 amino acids. V shed 3 bases and J 0 bases; nucleotides not matched to a gene: 17. CDR3 in amino acids: CAISDDETGTGENFSGNTIYF. The CDR3 DNA sequence: TGTGCCATCAGTGACGACGAAACCGGGACAGGGGAAAACTTCTCTGGAAACACCATATATTTT.

The V call is TRBV2, the J call TRBJ1-6; TRBD1 agrees at 7 bases. With 0 bases clipped from V and 0 bases from J, the junction kept 11 bases outside the gene matches. The CDR3 is 20 amino acids. From germline, CDR1 is SNHLY and CDR2 FYNNEI. CDR3: CASSEAGTVLMSSYNSPLHF. In DNA form, the CDR3 reads TGTGCCAGCAGTGAAGCGGGGACAGTACTGATGAGCTCCTATAATTCACCCCTCCACTTT.

To note about this clone: Other nucleotide sequences in the sample specify the same CDR3. The chain carries TRBV6-2 or TRBV6-3 and TRBJ2-7; D remains unclear. The CDR3 runs 14 residues. V lost 0 bases to trimming and J lost 3 bases, with 9 bases between them. CDR1 and CDR2 (germline): MNHEY, SVGEGT. CDR3 residues: CASSYSRGSYEQYF. In DNA form, the CDR3 reads TGTGCCAGCAGTTACTCGAGAGGTAGCTACGAGCAGTACTTC.

The chain couples TRBV6-1 to TRBJ2-7; 10 positions agree with TRBD2. Per the germline V gene, CDR1 is MNHNS and CDR2 is SASEGT. Unmatched junction bases numbered 12, after V lost 3 bases and J lost 7 bases. The CDR3 length is 16 residues. DNA of the CDR3: TGTGCCAGCAGTGATAGGGGAGGAGCGGGGGGGTTGGAGCAGTACTTC. Translated, it gives CASSDRGGAGGLEQYF.

The chain employs TRBV27 and TRBJ2-1, with a weak D call TRBD1 (5 bases). The CDR3 sequence is 16 residues long. The germline V and J ends were trimmed by 2 bases and 8 bases, with 19 bases remaining between them. In germline, CDR1 is MNHEY, CDR2 SMNVEV (reference sequence). The CDR3 DNA follows: TGTGCCAGCAGTTTAGGCAGACCCACCTTAGGGGATGAGCAGTTCTTC. Translated, it gives CASSLGRPTLGDEQFF.

The chain has TRBV15 and TRBJ2-5; 8 positions match TRBD1. The V gene end was trimmed by 2 bases and the J gene end by 2 bases; junction bases not matched to a gene: 4. This CDR3 region has 15 residues. CDR1 and CDR2 (germline): LNHNV, YYDKDF (reference sequence). The CDR3 spells CATSRSGTGQETQYF. The CDR3 region has the DNA TGTGCCACCAGCAGATCCGGGACAGGACAAGAGACCCAGTACTTC.

This clone was seen a single time. The J gene is TRBJ2-2, the V gene TRBV28; D is unclear. V lost 4 bases and J lost 3, with 3 bases in between. The CDR3 extends over 12 amino acids. Germline lookup yields CDR1 MDHEN and CDR2 SYDVKM. Written as DNA, the CDR3 is TGTGCCAGCAGTTCCTACACCGGGGAGCTGTTTTTT. This translates into CASSSYTGELFF. The full variable domain, with the rest looked up from reference TRBV28 and TRBJ2-2, is DVKVTQSSRYLVKRTGEKVFLECVQDMDHENMFWYRQDPGLGLRLIYFSYDVKMKEKGDIPEGYSVSREKKERFSLILESASTNQTSMYLCASSSYTGELFFGEGSRLTVL.

This chain links TRBV7-5 with TRBJ2-7; the D segment call TRBD1 is taken from the table without a DNA check. TRBV7-5 is listed as a pseudogene. The CDR3 extends over 15 amino acids. The CDR3 here is CARSLLGNSSYEQYF. The CDR3 region has the DNA TGTGCCAGAAGCCTCCTGGGTAACAGCTCCTACGAGCAGTACTTC.

This rearrangement joins TRBV5-1 to TRBJ1-6; D might be TRBD1 (5 bases). The length of the CDR3 is 15 residues. V was cut by 7 bases and J by 6 bases, with 17 bases left in between. The germline V gene encodes CDR1 SGHRS and CDR2 YFSETQ. CDR3 nucleotides: TGCGCCAGCCACCCGGGGACGGGAGGTAATTCACCCCTCCACTTT. It translates to CASHPGTGGNSPLHF.

This clone came up many times. This chain connects TRBV20-1 to TRBJ1-2; D gene unclear. This CDR3 has 11 residues. Germline CDR1 is DFQATT and CDR2 is SNEGSKA (reference sequence). CDR3 DNA sequence: TGCAGCAGTGGGGAGTCGCATGGCTACACCTTC. This codes for CSSGESHGYTF.

The chain uses TRBV7-2 and TRBJ2-1, with D possibly matching TRBD2 (5 bases). Germline lookup yields CDR1 SGHTA and CDR2 FQGNSA. This CDR3 contains 11 residues. Trimming left V 3 bases short and J 10 bases short, with 7 bases between. CDR3 in amino acids: CASSLTGEQFF. CDR3 DNA: TGTGCCAGCAGCTTGACGGGGGAGCAGTTCTTC.

This clone was counted only a few times. This chain connects TRBV9 to TRBJ1-6; D ambiguous. Germline-derived CDR1 and CDR2 are SGDLS and YYNGEE. Trimming took 4 bases from V and 7 from J, leaving 12 bases between them. This CDR3 contains 14 residues. The CDR3 sequence is CASSPGPGNSPLHF. The CDR3 bases are TGTGCCAGCAGCCCGGGTCCTGGGAATTCACCCCTCCACTTT. The full variable domain, completed using reference TRBV9 and TRBJ1-6, is DSGVTQTPKHLITATGQRVTLRCSPRSGDLSVYWYQQSLDQGLQFLIQYYNGEERAKGNILERFSAQQFPDLHSELNLSSLELGDSALYFCASSPGPGNSPLHFGNGTRLTVT.

The V gene is TRBV19, the J gene TRBJ1-2; 10 bases align to TRBD1. Germline V gives CDR1 LNHDA, CDR2 SQIVND (reference sequence). The CDR3 loop spans 16 amino acids. V lost 7 bases to trimming and J lost 2 bases; unmatched junction nucleotides: 10. The CDR3 nucleotides are TGTGCCAGTATCAACCGGGCGGACAGGGGGAACTATGGCTACACCTTC. As protein: CASINRADRGNYGYTF.

This chain joins TRBV27 and TRBJ1-5, with unresolved D. The germline V gene encodes CDR1 MNHEY and CDR2 SMNVEV (reference sequence). V gave up 3 bases and J gave up 6 bases, with 24 bases separating them. This CDR3 has 18 amino acids. CDR3 residues: CASSFPRPERLLAQPQHF. CDR3 nucleotides: TGTGCCAGCAGTTTTCCCCGCCCGGAGCGCCTTTTGGCTCAGCCCCAGCATTTT.